This T cell receptor (beta chain) is from a study of blood T cell repertoires in COVID-19. After removal of 5 bases from V and 3 bases from J, the junction contained 12 bases not matched to a gene. The V gene's germline CDR1 is SGHTA and CDR2 FQGTGA. CDR3 length: 18 amino acids. Sequenced by immunoSEQ multiplex PCR; TCRdb stores in-frame clones only, minus some. In the table there are 150,000 to 200,000 clones, 80% to 90% of which are singletons. Residents of about two dozen US areas, aged about 18 to 95 years, made up the participants. The source of this sequence is a woman aged 18-35 years who had recovered from COVID-19. This rearrangement joins TRBV7-3 to TRBJ2-3; 12 bases are a match to TRBD2. Material for sequencing was PBMCs or T cells enriched from blood (not recorded which). CDR3 nucleotides: TGTGCCAGCAGCCGCGGGGGGGCTAGCGGGAGGGTAACAGATACGCAGTATTTT. Encoded protein: CASSRGGASGRVTDTQYF.